This T cell receptor beta chain was sequenced during a study of blood T cell repertoires in COVID-19. Across the whole study: Samples taken during acute and convalescent COVID-19 were collected in the United States, Italy and Spain.

Original processing notes: Nucleated cell number was recorded as an estimate derived from reference gene primer amplification. The repertoire was sequenced with immunoSEQ multiplex PCR; TCRdb's copy has only in-frame clones and lacks some. V and J calls and clone size follow that table, whereas D and trimming were derived from the DNA. This sample has tens of thousands of clones; 85% occur once, and the top ten carry approximately 15%. CDR1 is KGHSH and CDR2 is LQKENI in the germline V gene. V shed 3 bases and J shed 7 bases, with 9 bases lying between them. The CDR3 sequence is 12 residues long. The chain has TRBV18 and TRBJ1-1; maybe TRBD1 (6 bases). The sequence derives from a woman aged 60 to 75 with active COVID-19. Sequences were obtained from peripheral blood. This CDR3 is CASSPTGFEAFF. CDR3 DNA sequence: TGTGCCAGCTCACCCACAGGGTTTGAAGCTTTCTTT. The full variable domain, in which reference TRBV18 and TRBJ1-1 provide the parts outside the CDR3, is NAGVMQNPRHLVRRRGQEARLRCSPMKGHSHVYWYRQLPEEGLKFMVYLQKENIIDESGMPKERFSAEFPKEGPSILRIQQVVRGDSAAYFCASSPTGFEAFFGQGTRLTVV.